This passage covers 28 T cell receptor beta chains from one sample sequenced in a study of blood T cell repertoires in COVID-19. Only in-frame clones appear in the TCRdb table, and some are missing; sequencing was by immunoSEQ multiplex PCR. The sample includes some 220,000 clones, approximately 78% of them seen just once. The sequencing input was peripheral blood. Every receptor here comes from a woman in her seventies with COVID-19, enrolled during active disease.

V and J are TRBV15 and TRBJ2-3; 16 bases align to TRBD2. CDR3 length: 18 residues. Germline CDR1 LNHNV, CDR2 YYDKDF (reference sequence). V shed 5 bases and J 3 bases; nucleotides not matched to a gene: 8. DNA for the CDR3: TGTGCCACCAGCGCACCAAGGGGACTAGCGGGAGGGACAGATACGCAGTATTTT. Residues: CATSAPRGLAGGTDTQYF.

This clone was observed once. The rearrangement links TRBV28 to TRBJ1-1, with D maybe TRBD1 (5 bases). V lost 7 bases to trimming and J lost 1 base, with 22 bases between them. The length of the CDR3 is 17 residues. Germline CDR1 and CDR2: MDHEN and SYDVKM. The DNA of the CDR3 is TGTGCCAGCAAAATTCGTCAGGGTTTTTACGAGAACACTGAAGCTTTCTTT. Its translation is CASKIRQGFYENTEAFF.

The chain is built from TRBV3-1 (or the pseudogene TRBV3-2) and TRBJ2-3; TRBD2 agrees at 10 bases. V lost 6 bases, J lost 0 bases, and 12 bases stayed unmatched. Germline V gene data show CDR1 as LGHDT and CDR2 as YNNKEL (reference sequence). The CDR3 is made up of 18 amino acids. The CDR3 is CASRPQAGGLSSTDTQYF. CDR3 nucleotides: TGTGCCAGCAGGCCCCAAGCGGGAGGGCTTTCTAGCACAGATACGCAGTATTTT.

This clone appeared a few times. The chain combines TRBV28 with TRBJ1-5; D may be TRBD1 (6 bases). The germline V gene encodes CDR1 MDHEN and CDR2 SYDVKM. V gave up 2 bases and J gave up 6 bases, with 8 bases separating them. The CDR3 totals 13 residues. The CDR3: CASSLGGPQPQHF. CDR3 nucleotides: TGTGCCAGCAGTTTAGGGGGCCCTCAGCCCCAGCATTTT. Drawing the rest from reference TRBV28 and TRBJ1-5, the complete variable domain is DVKVTQSSRYLVKRTGEKVFLECVQDMDHENMFWYRQDPGLGLRLIYFSYDVKMKEKGDIPEGYSVSREKKERFSLILESASTNQTSMYLCASSLGGPQPQHFGDGTRLSIL.

The chain employs TRBV6-5 and TRBJ1-6, with D uncertain. CDR3 length: 15 amino acids. Trimming took off 8 bases at V and 7 bases at J, with 18 bases between the two ends. Germline V gives CDR1 MNHEY, CDR2 SVGAGI. The CDR3 loop reads CASGLSGVQNSPLHF. The CDR3 region has the DNA TGTGCCAGCGGGCTATCCGGGGTTCAGAATTCACCCCTCCACTTT.

The chain links TRBV24-1 to TRBJ1-2; D not certain. Between the trimmed V and J ends, which lost 0 bases and 8 bases, there was a span of 9 bases. CDR1 KGHDR and CDR2 SFDVKD come from the germline V gene. The CDR3 spans 13 residues. In DNA, the CDR3 is TGTGCCACCAGTGATTTGCTGTCTCGGGGCTACACCTTC. Its translation is CATSDLLSRGYTF.

The chain recombines TRBV19 with TRBJ1-5, with 9 bases matching TRBD1. The V gene's germline CDR1 is LNHDA and CDR2 SQIVND (reference sequence). The CDR3 covers 16 residues. Trimming took 5 bases from V and 3 from J; bases not matched to a gene: 8. Here the CDR3 DNA reads TGTGCCAGTAGTTTCGACAGGGGGAGCATCAATCAGCCCCAGCATTTT. This sequence encodes CASSFDRGSINQPQHF.

J is TRBJ2-6 and V is TRBV29-1; D might be TRBD1 (5 bases). The ends were cut back, 5 bases at V and 4 bases at J, with 9 bases in the middle. This CDR3 is 13 amino acids long. The germline V gene encodes CDR1 SQVTM and CDR2 ANQGSEA. This CDR3 is CSVSGSGANVLTF. DNA for the CDR3: TGCAGCGTTTCAGGGTCCGGGGCCAACGTCCTGACTTTC.

This chain links TRBV19 with TRBJ1-1; maybe TRBD1 (5 bases). Trimming removed 6 bases at V and 10 bases at J, with 27 bases between. The CDR3 consists of 16 residues. CDR1 LNHDA and CDR2 SQIVND come from the germline V gene (reference sequence). The CDR3 protein is CASSLLGPVGVGGAFF. DNA for the CDR3: TGTGCCAGTAGCCTCCTCGGACCGGTGGGCGTCGGGGGAGCTTTCTTT.

CDR3 sequence: CATSDFGGSFRNEQFF. Here the CDR3 DNA reads TGTGCCACCAGTGATTTCGGGGGGTCCTTCAGGAATGAGCAGTTCTTC. The chain links TRBV24-1 to TRBJ2-1; 7 bases fit TRBD2. The CDR3 has 16 residues. V lost 1 base, J lost 7 bases, and 9 bases stayed unmatched. Germline CDR1 is KGHDR and CDR2 is SFDVKD.

J is TRBJ2-7 and V is TRBV7-9; no definite D call. Germline lookup yields CDR1 SEHNR and CDR2 FQNEAQ (reference sequence). Trimming cost V 3 bases and J 5 bases, with 14 bases left between them. CDR3 size: 14 residues. The CDR3 spells CASSFDKVLNEQYF. For the CDR3, the DNA is TGTGCCAGCAGCTTTGACAAGGTATTGAACGAGCAGTACTTC.

V usage is TRBV10-3 and J usage is TRBJ1-1; 7 positions agree with TRBD1. V gave up 0 bases and J gave up 6 bases; unmatched junction bases: 7. The CDR3 covers 15 residues. Germline assignment: CDR1 ENHRY and CDR2 SYGVKD. CDR3 DNA: TGTGCCATCAGTGAGTCTTTTAGGGGGCATGCTGAAGCTTTCTTT. It is translated as CAISESFRGHAEAFF.

This clone was recorded once. The chain employs TRBV30 and TRBJ1-6; possibly TRBD1 for D (5 bases). Per the germline V gene, CDR1 is GTSNPN and CDR2 is SVGIG (reference sequence). The CDR3 runs 16 residues. The V end was cut by 3 bases, the J end by 3 bases, with 15 bases between. This CDR3 reads CAWRFWRGSYNSPLHF. The DNA of the CDR3 is TGTGCCTGGAGGTTTTGGAGGGGAAGCTATAATTCACCCCTCCACTTT.

DNA for the CDR3: TGTGCCAGCAGTTTGGCGGATAGGTTCATATATCAGCCCCAGCATTTT. Translating gives CASSLADRFIYQPQHF. The rearrangement joins TRBV6-6 to TRBJ1-5; D unresolved. The CDR3 length is 16 residues. Germline CDR1 MNHNY, CDR2 SVGAGI (reference sequence). Deletions cut 4 bases from V and 5 bases from J, with 18 bases between.

V usage is TRBV6-1 and J usage is TRBJ2-4, with D tentatively TRBD2 (6 bases). Trimming took off 3 bases at V and 8 bases at J, with 14 bases between the two ends. Germline-derived CDR1 and CDR2 are MNHNS and SASEGT. The CDR3 contains 14 residues. The CDR3 DNA reads as TGTGCCAGCAGTGATGGCCCTTCGGGGGACATTCAGTACTTC. Protein product: CASSDGPSGDIQYF.

This clone showed up just once. The chain is built from TRBV2 and TRBJ2-2, with 8 bases aligning to TRBD1. The CDR3 has 14 residues. Germline V gene sequence: CDR1 SNHLY, CDR2 FYNNEI. V gave up 7 bases and J gave up 4 bases; unmatched junction bases: 5. CDR3 coding DNA: TGTGCCAGCACCTGGGACAGGTCCACCGGGGAGCTGTTTTTT. Protein: CASTWDRSTGELFF.

This clone occurred once. This rearrangement joins TRBV30 to TRBJ1-6; D is ambiguous. CDR1 is GTSNPN and CDR2 is SVGIG in the germline V gene (reference sequence). V shed 3 bases and J shed 5 bases, with 5 bases lying between them. The CDR3 loop spans 12 amino acids. CDR3 sequence (DNA): TGTGCCTGGAGACTAGATAATTCACCCCTCCACTTT. It is translated as CAWRLDNSPLHF. The full variable domain, with the rest looked up from reference TRBV30 and TRBJ1-6, is SQTIHQWPATLVQPVGSPLSLECTVEGTSNPNLYWYRQAAGRGLQLLFYSVGIGQISSEVPQNLSASRPQDRQFILSSKKLLLSDSGFYLCAWRLDNSPLHFGNGTRLTVT.

This clone is a singleton in its sample. The chain combines TRBV21-1 with TRBJ1-6; the D call in the table, TRBD1, was not verified against the DNA. TRBV21-1 constitutes a pseudogene. The CDR3 totals 19 residues. In DNA form, the CDR3 reads TGTGCCAGCAGCAAGATAAAGTCCAACAAGAGGGGGCTTGGTTCACCCCTCCACTTT. Protein product: CASSKIKSNKRGLGSPLHF.

V usage is TRBV7-6 and J usage is TRBJ2-1, with 12 bases matching TRBD2. After removal of 5 bases from V and 6 bases from J, the junction contained 5 bases not matched to a gene. The CDR3 is made up of 15 amino acids. Per the germline V gene, CDR1 is SGHVS and CDR2 is FNYEAQ. The chain's CDR3 is CASSHGLAGLNEQFF. In DNA, the CDR3 is TGTGCCAGCAGCCACGGACTAGCGGGGCTCAATGAGCAGTTCTTC.

The rearrangement joins TRBV29-1 to TRBJ2-7, with TRBD1 identical over 10 bases. Germline CDR1 is SQVTM and CDR2 is ANQGSEA. Trimming took 3 bases from V and 4 from J; bases not matched to a gene: 6. CDR3 length equals 14 residues. CDR3 protein: CSVDRGQGRYEQYF. The CDR3 region has the DNA TGCAGCGTTGATCGGGGACAGGGGCGATACGAGCAGTACTTC.

CDR3 sequence (DNA): TGTGCCAGTAAAGGAGCGGGGGTCTGGCAGCCCCAGCATTTT. This translates into CASKGAGVWQPQHF. The V call is TRBV19, the J call TRBJ1-5, with a possible D match to TRBD1 (5 bases). Trimming took off 7 bases at V and 7 bases at J, with 17 bases between the two ends. The V gene's germline CDR1 is LNHDA and CDR2 SQIVND (reference sequence). The CDR3 sequence is 14 residues long.

The chain is built from TRBV28 and TRBJ1-6, with D tentatively TRBD1 (5 bases). CDR1 and CDR2 (germline): MDHEN, SYDVKM. The CDR3 is made up of 14 amino acids. The V end lost 3 bases, the J end lost 9 bases, and 12 bases lay between the germline ends. CDR3 sequence: CASSFHGGVSPLHF. CDR3 DNA: TGTGCCAGCAGTTTTCATGGAGGGGTTTCACCCCTCCACTTT. The full variable domain, with the rest looked up from reference TRBV28 and TRBJ1-6, is DVKVTQSSRYLVKRTGEKVFLECVQDMDHENMFWYRQDPGLGLRLIYFSYDVKMKEKGDIPEGYSVSREKKERFSLILESASTNQTSMYLCASSFHGGVSPLHFGNGTRLTVT.

In the case of this clone: The junction and the germline gene differ at one end; a read error may be behind it. The chain couples TRBV3-1 (or the pseudogene TRBV3-2) to TRBJ2-7; 8 nucleotides align to TRBD2. Germline V lookup: CDR1 LGHDT, CDR2 YNNKEL (reference sequence). The CDR3 spans 12 residues. The DNA for the CDR3 is TGTGCCAGCAGCCAAGATCAGCGGGAGAGGAACTTC. Amino acids: CASSQDQRERNF.

Written as DNA, the CDR3 is TGCGCCAGCAGCCATGGACAGGGGGAAAAACTGTTTTTT. Its protein product is CASSHGQGEKLFF. The rearrangement joins TRBV4-3 to TRBJ1-4; 9 bases match TRBD1. CDR1 LGHNA and CDR2 YSLEER come from the germline V gene. V lost 3 bases to trimming and J lost 8 bases; unmatched junction nucleotides: 1. This CDR3 is built from 13 residues.

The genes are TRBV18 and TRBJ2-2; 8 positions match TRBD1. V shed 6 bases, J shed 4 bases, and the junction held 10 bases outside the gene matches. In germline, CDR1 is KGHSH, CDR2 LQKENI. The CDR3 contains 16 residues. The CDR3 nucleotides are TGTGCCAGCTCCGCTTTCGACAGGGGAGGCACCGGGGAGCTGTTTTTT. Its protein product is CASSAFDRGGTGELFF.

The rearrangement links TRBV4-3 to TRBJ1-6; no reliable D call. CDR1 is LGHNA, CDR2 YSLEER, per germline. The V and J ends lost 2 bases and 13 bases respectively, with 12 bases between them. The CDR3 sequence is 13 residues long. CDR3 DNA sequence: TGCGCCAGCAGCCAAACGTACCGAGGGCCCCTCCACTTT. Translation: CASSQTYRGPLHF.

V gene TRBV7-2 combines with J gene TRBJ2-5, with 15 positions matching TRBD2. V was clipped by 5 bases and J by 5 bases; unmatched bases: 3. Germline lookup yields CDR1 SGHTA and CDR2 FQGNSA. The CDR3 runs to 15 residues. The CDR3 DNA follows: TGTGCCAGCAGCCCAGGGACTAGCGGGAGGGAGACCCAGTACTTC. Its protein product is CASSPGTSGRETQYF.

V and J are TRBV2 and TRBJ2-3, with 8 bases that match TRBD2. The CDR3 runs to 11 residues. After removal of 6 bases from V and 12 bases from J, the junction contained 5 bases not matched to a gene. Germline CDR1 reads SNHLY; CDR2 reads FYNNEI. The CDR3 sequence: CASRDRGGQYF. The CDR3 DNA reads as TGTGCCAGCAGGGACCGGGGGGGACAGTATTTT.